The 5 T cell receptor beta chains listed next were all sequenced from one sample in a study of Ad26.COV2.S vaccination and SARS-CoV-2 variants. The data were produced by immunoSEQ multiplex PCR, yet TCRdb's version contains in-frame clones alone and is incomplete. Here the sample spans around 340,000 clones, 70% to 90% being singletons. Treatment indicated: about 20 received Ad26.COV2.S at low or high dose, single or two shots; about 5 received placebo; per-sample allocation not given. Following the first vaccine or placebo injection, samples were taken on day 63. The specimen comprised peripheral blood, sampled in a trial of Ad26.COV2.S vaccine versus placebo. All receptors come from a person aged 18-60 years who received the Ad26.COV2.S COVID-19 vaccine or a placebo.

The V and J genes are TRBV28 and TRBJ1-2; 7 nucleotides match TRBD1. The CDR3 spans 14 residues. Unmatched junction bases numbered 10, after V lost 4 bases and J lost 8 bases. Per germline, CDR1 MDHEN and CDR2 SYDVKM. CDR3 in amino acids: CASSSGQPPLGYTF. CDR3 coding DNA: TGTGCCAGCAGTTCGGGACAGCCCCCCTTAGGCTACACCTTC.

The V call is TRBV21-1, the J call TRBJ2-5; TRBD1, the table's D call, was not compared with the DNA. TRBV21-1 is assigned pseudogene status. The CDR3 contains 12 residues. The CDR3 protein is CASTTGLETQYF. Written as DNA, the CDR3 is TGTGCCAGCACTACAGGGTTGGAGACCCAGTACTTC.

V usage is TRBV7-9 and J usage is TRBJ1-2; TRBD1 might be the D (5 bases). Germline V lookup: CDR1 SEHNR, CDR2 FQNEAQ (reference sequence). This CDR3 has 15 amino acids. V was trimmed by 1 base and J by 3 bases, leaving 12 bases between them. The chain's CDR3 is CASSLVIRADYGYTF. DNA for the CDR3: TGTGCCAGCAGCTTAGTGATCAGGGCCGACTATGGCTACACCTTC.

This chain joins TRBV11-2 and TRBJ2-7, with D unresolved. This CDR3 is built from 11 residues. V was cut by 9 bases and J by 3 bases, with 9 bases left in between. Germline values: CDR1 SGHAT, CDR2 FQNNGV. The CDR3 loop reads CASTNYYEQYF. The CDR3 DNA is TGTGCCAGTACTAATTACTACGAGCAGTACTTC.

V gene TRBV24-1 combines with J gene TRBJ2-7; the D is unclear. The CDR3 extends over 12 amino acids. The germline V and J ends were trimmed by 6 bases and 7 bases, with 12 bases remaining between them. The germline gives CDR1 KGHDR, CDR2 SFDVKD. This chain's CDR3 is CATSTHIGEQYF. In DNA, the CDR3 is TGTGCCACCAGTACTCACATTGGGGAGCAGTACTTC.